What follows are 20 T cell receptor beta chains derived from one specimen sequenced in a study of cytomegalovirus exposure and HLA in healthy donors. The PCR was carried out with 60 Vbeta primers and 13 Jbeta primers. Using immunoSEQ multiplex PCR, the repertoire was profiled, and TCRdb retains in-frame clones only, with some absent. The repertoire holds 160,000 or so clones, about two thirds seen once, with over 2.5% in the top ten. Sequenced sample: PBMCs. These receptors all stem from a woman in her twenties or thirties in good health and CMV-seronegative.

The chain has TRBV6-4 and TRBJ2-2, with a weak D call TRBD1 (7 bases). The CDR3 sequence is 14 residues long. Per germline, CDR1 MRHNA and CDR2 SNTAGT. Trimming removed 6 bases at V and 3 bases at J, with 11 bases between. CDR3 nucleotides: TGTGCCAGCAGGGCAGGGGGGTACACCGGGGAGCTGTTTTTT. This codes for CASRAGGYTGELFF.

As for this clone: The sample carries other DNA sequences with the same CDR3. The gene calls are TRBV7-2 and TRBJ1-5; 9 bases line up with TRBD1. The CDR3 spans 14 residues. Germline V gene data show CDR1 as SGHTA and CDR2 as FQGNSA. Trimming at V came to 5 bases and at J to 6 bases, leaving 5 bases not matched to a gene. The CDR3 protein is CASSLGQGSQPQHF. The CDR3 DNA sequence: TGTGCCAGCAGCCTGGGACAGGGAAGTCAGCCCCAGCATTTT. The entire variable domain, with the rest obtained from reference TRBV7-2 and TRBJ1-5, is as follows: GAGVSQSPSNKVTEKGKDVELRCDPISGHTALYWYRQSLGQGLEFLIYFQGNSAPDKSGLPSDRFSAERTGGSVSTLTIQRTQQEDSAVYLCASSLGQGSQPQHFGDGTRLSIL.

In its sample, this clone was seen a few times. The V gene is TRBV7-6, the J gene TRBJ2-2; 11 bases agree with TRBD2. The CDR3 runs to 15 residues. Trimming removed 5 bases from V and 4 bases from J; junction bases left unmatched: 3. Germline CDR1 SGHVS, CDR2 FNYEAQ. CDR3 amino acids: CASSQGLAGTGELFF. The CDR3 DNA is TGTGCCAGCAGCCAAGGACTAGCGGGCACCGGGGAGCTGTTTTTT. Drawing the rest from reference TRBV7-6 and TRBJ2-2, the complete variable domain is GAGVSQSPRYKVTKRGQDVALRCDPISGHVSLYWYRQALGQGPEFLTYFNYEAQQDKSGLPNDRFSAERPEGSISTLTIQRTEQRDSAMYRCASSQGLAGTGELFFGEGSRLTVL.

V usage is TRBV5-5 and J usage is TRBJ1-5, with TRBD1 matching over 7 bases. Unmatched junction bases numbered 6, after V lost 4 bases and J lost 2 bases. The CDR3 length is 15 residues. Germline CDR1 is SGHKS and CDR2 is YYEKEE (reference sequence). In DNA form, the CDR3 reads TGTGCCAGCAGCGTCCGGACAGGAGGCAATCAGCCCCAGCATTTT. As protein: CASSVRTGGNQPQHF.

A few counts support this clone. This chain links TRBV13 with TRBJ2-5; tentative D call: TRBD1 (5 bases). V lost 4 bases and J 4 bases, leaving 16 bases between the germline ends. CDR1 PRHDT and CDR2 FYEKMQ come from the germline V gene (reference sequence). The length of the CDR3 is 15 residues. CDR3 protein: CASSSFVGQGETQYF. CDR3 in DNA: TGTGCCAGCAGCTCCTTCGTAGGGCAGGGAGAGACCCAGTACTTC.

The chain carries TRBV28 and TRBJ2-5, with a tentative D call TRBD2 (6 bases). TRBJ2-7 matches the DNA end more closely, so the J call is doubtful. The germline V gene encodes CDR1 MDHEN and CDR2 SYDVKM. The CDR3 runs to 14 residues. CDR3 sequence (DNA): TGTGCCAGCAGTCCGGGGGACGGTTCCTACGAGCAGTACTTC. Amino acid sequence: CASSPGDGSYEQYF.

J is TRBJ2-1 and V is TRBV7-3; D not resolved. From germline, CDR1 is SGHTA and CDR2 FQGTGA. V lost 6 bases and J lost 0, with 12 bases in between. This CDR3 has 15 residues. The CDR3 spells CASSSDIFSYNEQFF. CDR3 DNA sequence: TGTGCCAGCAGTTCCGACATATTCTCCTACAATGAGCAGTTCTTC.

V usage is TRBV2 and J usage is TRBJ1-1; 7 bases line up with TRBD1. The CDR3 has 12 residues. CDR1 is SNHLY, CDR2 FYNNEI, per germline. V was clipped by 7 bases and J by 4 bases; unmatched bases: 3. The CDR3, as DNA: TGTGCCAGCACTCAGGGGGGCACTGAAGCTTTCTTT. The encoded protein is CASTQGGTEAFF.

The rearrangement joins TRBV29-1 to TRBJ2-3, with 7 bases matching TRBD2. With 6 bases clipped from V and 2 bases from J, the junction kept 11 bases outside the gene matches. This CDR3 is 15 amino acids long. Germline V gene data show CDR1 as SQVTM and CDR2 as ANQGSEA. The CDR3 coding sequence is TGCAGCGTACAACAAAGCGGGGCTTTCACAGATACGCAGTATTTT. Translating gives CSVQQSGAFTDTQYF.

This chain joins TRBV5-8 and TRBJ2-4; D call uncertain. V was pared by 3 bases and J by 4 bases, with 11 bases between. The CDR3 spans 14 residues. The V gene's germline CDR1 is SGHTS and CDR2 YDEGEE. Here the CDR3 reads CASSYPNTKNIQYF. The CDR3 coding sequence is TGTGCCAGCAGCTACCCCAACACAAAAAACATTCAGTACTTC.

This sequence joins TRBV19 and TRBJ2-4, with 12 bases that match TRBD1. The CDR3 loop spans 15 amino acids. V shed 7 bases and J 6 bases; nucleotides not matched to a gene: 7. Germline CDR1 reads LNHDA; CDR2 reads SQIVND (reference sequence). The CDR3 here is CASTPRDRGLNIQYF. The DNA for the CDR3 is TGTGCCAGTACCCCTCGGGACAGGGGGCTAAACATTCAGTACTTC.

The chain has TRBV7-6 and TRBJ2-5; D not certain. TRBJ2-7 matches the DNA end more closely, so the J call is doubtful. CDR3 length equals 13 residues. Germline assignment: CDR1 SGHVS and CDR2 FNYEAQ. CDR3: CASSPMEDYEQYF. For the CDR3, the DNA is TGTGCCAGCAGCCCTATGGAAGACTACGAGCAGTACTTC.

The chain carries TRBV28 and TRBJ1-4; a possible D gene is TRBD1 (6 bases). The V end was cut by 5 bases, the J end by 8 bases, with 24 bases between. The V gene's germline CDR1 is MDHEN and CDR2 SYDVKM. The CDR3 covers 17 residues. The CDR3 protein is CASSTPKNRESGEKLFF. The CDR3 DNA follows: TGTGCCAGCAGTACTCCAAAAAACAGGGAATCTGGGGAAAAACTGTTTTTT.

This sequence joins TRBV27 and TRBJ2-3; 8 bases agree with TRBD2. This CDR3 contains 14 residues. The V gene's germline CDR1 is MNHEY and CDR2 SMNVEV (reference sequence). The ends lost 3 bases at V and 1 base at J; junction bases unmatched: 0. The CDR3: CASSFSGGTDTQYF. The CDR3 bases are TGTGCCAGCAGTTTTAGCGGGGGCACAGATACGCAGTATTTT.

The V and J genes are TRBV9 and TRBJ2-3, with D unclear. Trimming took off 4 bases at V and 2 bases at J, with 5 bases between the two ends. This CDR3 has 12 amino acids. From germline, CDR1 is SGDLS and CDR2 YYNGEE. The chain's CDR3 is CASSPNTDTQYF. The CDR3 DNA is TGTGCCAGCAGCCCCAACACAGATACGCAGTATTTT. The variable domain in full, with the rest retrieved from reference TRBV9 and TRBJ2-3, is DSGVTQTPKHLITATGQRVTLRCSPRSGDLSVYWYQQSLDQGLQFLIQYYNGEERAKGNILERFSAQQFPDLHSELNLSSLELGDSALYFCASSPNTDTQYFGPGTRLTVL.

This chain uses TRBV4-3 with TRBJ2-3, with 8 bases that match TRBD2. Trimming cost V 6 bases and J 0 bases; bases outside gene matches: 11. This CDR3 contains 17 residues. Germline CDR1 reads LGHNA; CDR2 reads YSLEER. The CDR3: CASSLAGRGVSTDTQYF. In DNA, the CDR3 is TGCGCCAGCAGTTTGGCGGGGCGGGGGGTTAGCACAGATACGCAGTATTTT.

The chain is built from TRBV30 and TRBJ2-3; TRBD2 is a possible D gene (5 bases). V gave up 0 bases and J gave up 8 bases, with 12 bases separating them. CDR1 is GTSNPN and CDR2 is SVGIG in the germline V gene (reference sequence). The CDR3 runs to 13 residues. The CDR3 region has the DNA TGTGCCTGGAGTGTGGCGGAGGCGGGTACGCAGTATTTT. Protein product: CAWSVAEAGTQYF.

The rearrangement joins TRBV4-3 to TRBJ1-1; possible D gene TRBD1, 5 bases. The germline V gene encodes CDR1 LGHNA and CDR2 YSLEER. The V gene lost 0 bases and the J gene lost 4 bases, with 12 bases spanning the gap. CDR3 length: 15 residues. This CDR3 reads CASSQEPGLGTEAFF. DNA for the CDR3: TGCGCCAGCAGCCAAGAACCAGGGTTGGGCACTGAAGCTTTCTTT.

This chain links TRBV10-2 with TRBJ1-5; possible D gene TRBD1, 6 bases. Trimming cost V 8 bases and J 3 bases, with 11 bases left between them. This CDR3 has 13 amino acids. Germline CDR1 reads WSHSY; CDR2 reads SAAADI. The CDR3 DNA follows: TGCGCCAGCCAGGGGACGAACAATCAGCCCCAGCATTTT. The encoded protein is CASQGTNNQPQHF.

The CDR3 region is CAWSVDRGGSYTF. The CDR3 DNA reads TGTGCCTGGAGTGTTGACAGGGGTGGGAGCTACACCTTC. The gene calls are TRBV30 and TRBJ1-2, with 8 bases fitting TRBD1. V gave up 0 bases and J gave up 9 bases; unmatched junction bases: 6. The CDR3 consists of 13 residues. Looked up from germline, CDR1 is GTSNPN and CDR2 is SVGIG (reference sequence).